This T cell receptor beta chain derives from a study of T cells in Graves' hyperthyroidism and ophthalmopathy. The V gene lost 2 bases and the J gene lost 3 bases, with 22 bases spanning the gap. CDR1 is LGHNT, CDR2 FRNRAP, per germline. The CDR3 extends over 18 amino acids. This clonotype was seen only a few times. What it recognizes is unknown. Regarding the study as a whole: In the blood, most expanded thyroid clonotypes above 0.001 appeared as well.

The investigators amplified TCR beta CDR3 regions from RNA transcripts. First-round RT-PCR targeting the TCR CDR3 was performed with the HTBI primer set. Using its own MiXCR run on the multiplex PCR reads, TCRdb lists one record per CDR3 protein. The sample consists of about 360,000 distinct CDR3 sequences, approximately 13% of them appearing once. The V call is TRBV12-5, the J call TRBJ2-5, with D possibly called TRBD1 or TRBD2 (8 bases each). This clonotype was sampled from a woman younger than 30 with Graves' hyperthyroidism. Sequences were obtained from blood. CDR3 DNA: TGTGCTAGTGGTTTGCGGTCAGGGGGCGGCGGGAGGAAAGAGACCCAGTACTTC. Amino acids: CASGLRSGGGGRKETQYF.